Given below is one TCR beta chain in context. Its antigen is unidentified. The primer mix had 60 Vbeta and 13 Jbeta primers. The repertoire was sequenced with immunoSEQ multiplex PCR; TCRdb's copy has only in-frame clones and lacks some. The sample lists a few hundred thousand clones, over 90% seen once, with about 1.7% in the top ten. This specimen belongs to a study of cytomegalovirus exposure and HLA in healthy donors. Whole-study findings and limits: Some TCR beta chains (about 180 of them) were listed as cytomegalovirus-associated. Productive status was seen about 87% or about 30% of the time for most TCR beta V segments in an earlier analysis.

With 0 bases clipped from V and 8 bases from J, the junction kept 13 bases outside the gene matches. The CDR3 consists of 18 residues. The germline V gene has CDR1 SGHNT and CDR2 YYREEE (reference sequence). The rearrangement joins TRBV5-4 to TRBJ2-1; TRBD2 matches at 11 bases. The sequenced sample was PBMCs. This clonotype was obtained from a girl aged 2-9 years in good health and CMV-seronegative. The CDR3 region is CASSLGALLAGEHYEQFF. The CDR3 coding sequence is TGTGCCAGCAGCTTGGGAGCGCTACTAGCGGGAGAACACTATGAGCAGTTCTTC. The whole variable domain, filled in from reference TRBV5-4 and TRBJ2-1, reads ETGVTQSPTHLIKTRGQQVTLRCSSQSGHNTVSWYQQALGQGPQFIFQYYREEENGRGNFPPRFSGLQFPNYSSELNVNALELDDSALYLCASSLGALLAGEHYEQFFGPGTRLTVL.